Listed below are T cell receptor beta chains from one sample, sequenced in a study of cytomegalovirus exposure and HLA in healthy donors. This table comes from immunoSEQ multiplex PCR, and its TCRdb copy is limited to in-frame clones, with some not included. Of 95,000 to 100,000 clones listed, 76% were seen once; the top ten hold roughly 4.1%. The material sequenced was PBMCs. These receptors were collected from a man aged 35 to 55 in good health and CMV-seronegative. The CDR3 runs from the conserved cysteine through the conserved F or W. D genes are given only for firm matches. Part of the rows lack a size; the others show once, few, many or a class for expanded clones.

j_gene: TRBJ1-5
d_gene: -
abundance: -
v_gene: TRBV2
CDR3nt: TGTGCCAGCAGTGAATCGGGCAGGGGCAATCAGCCCCAGCATTTT
CDR3aa: CASSESGRGNQPQHF

j_gene: TRBJ2-7
d_gene: TRBD1
abundance: -
v_gene: TRBV27
CDR3nt: TGTGCCAGCAGTCTCCGGGACAGGGCCTACGAGCAGTACTTC
CDR3aa: CASSLRDRAYEQYF

j_gene: TRBJ1-3
d_gene: -
abundance: -
v_gene: TRBV18
CDR3nt: TGTGCCAGCTCACCAGTAAGCCAGGAGGGGATCTCTGGAAACACCATATATTTT
CDR3aa: CASSPVSQEGISGNTIYF

j_gene: TRBJ2-1
d_gene: TRBD2
abundance: -
v_gene: TRBV5-1
CDR3nt: TGCGCCAGCAGCTGGCGCCTCGGCGGGGGACCTCAAGGATTGGAGCAGTTCTTC
CDR3aa: CASSWRLGGGPQGLEQFF

j_gene: TRBJ2-1
d_gene: TRBD2
abundance: -
v_gene: TRBV7-9
CDR3nt: TGTGCCAGCAGCAGTACTAGCGGGGGTTTTGAGCAGTTCTTC
CDR3aa: CASSSTSGGFEQFF

j_gene: TRBJ1-5
d_gene: -
abundance: -
v_gene: TRBV28
CDR3nt: TGTGCCAGCAGGGCTGCCAAGTATAGCAATCAGCCCCAGCATTTT
CDR3aa: CASRAAKYSNQPQHF

j_gene: TRBJ2-2
d_gene: -
abundance: -
v_gene: TRBV6-5
CDR3nt: TGTGCCAGCAGTTACTCAGGGACAATCCCCACCGGGGAGCTGTTTTTT
CDR3aa: CASSYSGTIPTGELFF

j_gene: TRBJ1-2
d_gene: -
abundance: -
v_gene: TRBV7-8
CDR3nt: TGTGCCAGCAGCCCAAGAGACAGGCTAGGAGGCTACACCTTC
CDR3aa: CASSPRDRLGGYTF

j_gene: TRBJ2-3
d_gene: TRBD2
abundance: few
v_gene: TRBV4-2
CDR3nt: TGTGCCAGCAGCCAGGGACTAGCGGGGGGGATCACAGATACGCAGTATTTT
CDR3aa: CASSQGLAGGITDTQYF

j_gene: TRBJ2-1
d_gene: TRBD1
abundance: -
v_gene: TRBV7-7
CDR3nt: TGTGCTAGCAGCTTTAACAGGGGAGTACAGTTCTTC
CDR3aa: CASSFNRGVQFF

j_gene: TRBJ1-1
d_gene: -
abundance: few
v_gene: TRBV7-8
CDR3nt: TGTGCCAGCAGCCTCGACACCGCGGAAGCTTTCTTT
CDR3aa: CASSLDTAEAFF

j_gene: TRBJ2-3
d_gene: -
abundance: -
v_gene: TRBV19
CDR3nt: TGTGCCAGTAGTAGGCAGGGCACAGATACGCAGTATTTT
CDR3aa: CASSRQGTDTQYF

j_gene: TRBJ1-1
d_gene: -
abundance: -
v_gene: TRBV6-5
CDR3nt: TGTGCCAGCAGTTACGGGGCCACTGAAGCTTTCTTT
CDR3aa: CASSYGATEAFF

j_gene: TRBJ2-6
d_gene: TRBD2
abundance: -
v_gene: TRBV27
CDR3nt: TGTGCCAGCAGGGGACTATTCCTAGGGGCCAACGTCCTGACTTTC
CDR3aa: CASRGLFLGANVLTF

j_gene: TRBJ2-3
d_gene: TRBD2
abundance: -
v_gene: TRBV7-9
CDR3nt: TGTGCCAGCAGCTCCAGGCGTCTAGCGGGGGGGAATTTCGATACGCAGTATTTT
CDR3aa: CASSSRRLAGGNFDTQYF

j_gene: TRBJ2-2
d_gene: -
abundance: -
v_gene: TRBV4-2
CDR3nt: TGTGCCAGCAGCCAAGAAAGCGGCGCGAACACCGGGGAGCTGTTTTTT
CDR3aa: CASSQESGANTGELFF

j_gene: TRBJ1-1
d_gene: -
abundance: -
v_gene: TRBV4-2
CDR3nt: TGTGCCAGCAGCCAAGCCGACCCGGAGGACACTGAAGCTTTCTTT
CDR3aa: CASSQADPEDTEAFF

j_gene: TRBJ2-1
d_gene: TRBD2
abundance: -
v_gene: TRBV10-3
CDR3nt: TGTGCCATCAGTGTGGGAAGCGGGGGGGCCATCCATGAGCAGTTCTTC
CDR3aa: CAISVGSGGAIHEQFF

j_gene: TRBJ1-6
d_gene: -
abundance: -
v_gene: TRBV30
CDR3nt: TGTGCCTGGAGTGTAAAGGCGGTTTATAATTCACCCCTCCACTTT
CDR3aa: CAWSVKAVYNSPLHF

j_gene: TRBJ2-2
d_gene: -
abundance: -
v_gene: TRBV9
CDR3nt: TGTGCCAGCAGCGTGGGCCATGGATTCACCGGGGAGCTGTTTTTT
CDR3aa: CASSVGHGFTGELFF

j_gene: TRBJ1-1
d_gene: -
abundance: -
v_gene: TRBV2
CDR3nt: TGTGCCAGCAGCCGCCAAGCCCGTGAAGCTTTCTTT
CDR3aa: CASSRQAREAFF

j_gene: TRBJ2-2
d_gene: -
abundance: few
v_gene: TRBV19
CDR3nt: TGTGCCAGTAGTTCGGGACCGCGGGGCACCGGGGAGCTGTTTTTT
CDR3aa: CASSSGPRGTGELFF

j_gene: TRBJ2-1
d_gene: TRBD2
abundance: -
v_gene: TRBV29-1
CDR3nt: TGCAGCTCCTCCTCCCCGGGACTAGACAATGAGCAGTTCTTC
CDR3aa: CSSSSPGLDNEQFF

j_gene: TRBJ2-7
d_gene: TRBD2
abundance: -
v_gene: TRBV19
CDR3nt: TGTGCCATCTCCCCGGGGGGAAGCTCCTACGAGCAGTACTTC
CDR3aa: CAISPGGSSYEQYF

j_gene: TRBJ1-3
d_gene: TRBD1
abundance: -
v_gene: TRBV6-1
CDR3nt: TGTGCCAGCAGTGAAAATCTGGGACAGGGGTTGAACACCATATATTTT
CDR3aa: CASSENLGQGLNTIYF

j_gene: TRBJ1-2
d_gene: TRBD1
abundance: few
v_gene: TRBV5-1
CDR3nt: TGCGCCAGCAGCTTGGGAACAGGGGGCAATGGCTACACCTTC
CDR3aa: CASSLGTGGNGYTF

j_gene: TRBJ2-5
d_gene: -
abundance: -
v_gene: TRBV9
CDR3nt: TGTGCCAGCAGCAAACAGGTCCAAGAGACCCAGTACTTC
CDR3aa: CASSKQVQETQYF

j_gene: TRBJ2-7
d_gene: TRBD1
abundance: -
v_gene: TRBV19
CDR3nt: TGTGCCAGTAGTTTACCCGGGACAGTAGTCTACGAGCAGTACTTC
CDR3aa: CASSLPGTVVYEQYF

j_gene: TRBJ1-3
d_gene: -
abundance: -
v_gene: TRBV14
CDR3nt: TGTGCCAGCAGCCCAGGGTCGCCGGGAAACACCATATATTTT
CDR3aa: CASSPGSPGNTIYF

j_gene: TRBJ1-5
d_gene: -
abundance: -
v_gene: TRBV7-9
CDR3nt: TGTTCCAGCAGCTTATACGGCAGGGATCAGCCCCAGCATTTT
CDR3aa: CSSSLYGRDQPQHF

j_gene: TRBJ2-3
d_gene: -
abundance: -
v_gene: TRBV6-5
CDR3nt: TGTGCCAGCAGTTCTAGCACAGATACGCAGTATTTT
CDR3aa: CASSSSTDTQYF

j_gene: TRBJ1-2
d_gene: TRBD1
abundance: -
v_gene: TRBV29-1
CDR3nt: TGCAGCGCCCTAATGACAGGGTTAAATGGCTACACCTTC
CDR3aa: CSALMTGLNGYTF

j_gene: TRBJ1-5
d_gene: TRBD1
abundance: -
v_gene: TRBV19
CDR3nt: TGTGCCAGTAGAGGGCAGGGGGGTAAACATCAGCCCCAGCATTTT
CDR3aa: CASRGQGGKHQPQHF

j_gene: TRBJ1-3
d_gene: -
abundance: -
v_gene: TRBV15
CDR3nt: TGTGCCACCAGGATCCAGGGGGGAAACACCATATATTTT
CDR3aa: CATRIQGGNTIYF

j_gene: TRBJ2-4
d_gene: TRBD1
abundance: -
v_gene: TRBV7-9
CDR3nt: TGTGCCAGCAGCACCGGACAGGGGGCGCGGAACATTCAGTACTTC
CDR3aa: CASSTGQGARNIQYF

j_gene: TRBJ2-1
d_gene: TRBD1
abundance: few
v_gene: TRBV7-9
CDR3nt: TGTGCCAGCAGCTATCCAACGAGGAGACAGGGGAACAATGAGCAGTTCTTC
CDR3aa: CASSYPTRRQGNNEQFF

j_gene: TRBJ2-5
d_gene: -
abundance: -
v_gene: TRBV30
CDR3nt: TGTGCCCGAGCGTACAATCAAGAGACCCAGTACTTC
CDR3aa: CARAYNQETQYF

j_gene: TRBJ2-6
d_gene: TRBD1
abundance: -
v_gene: TRBV29-1
CDR3nt: TGCAGCGCACAGGGGTCCGGGGCCAACGTCCTGACTTTC
CDR3aa: CSAQGSGANVLTF

j_gene: TRBJ2-6
d_gene: -
abundance: -
v_gene: TRBV6-4
CDR3nt: TGTGCCAGCAGTGCATCCCGGAGCTCTGGGGCCAACGTCCTGACTTTC
CDR3aa: CASSASRSSGANVLTF

j_gene: TRBJ2-1
d_gene: -
abundance: -
v_gene: TRBV4-2
CDR3nt: TGTGCCAGCAGCCAGACCGAGGTTAAGTTCTTC
CDR3aa: CASSQTEVKFF

j_gene: TRBJ2-3
d_gene: -
abundance: -
v_gene: TRBV19
CDR3nt: TGTGCCAGTAGTATAAGGGCGCGGGGAGGAACAGATACGCAGTATTTT
CDR3aa: CASSIRARGGTDTQYF

j_gene: TRBJ1-2
d_gene: TRBD1
abundance: -
v_gene: TRBV19
CDR3nt: TGTGCCAGTAGCCGCGCCGGGACAGGAATTGGGGATGGCTACACCTTC
CDR3aa: CASSRAGTGIGDGYTF

j_gene: TRBJ1-6
d_gene: TRBD1
abundance: -
v_gene: TRBV27
CDR3nt: TGTGCCAGCAGTCCCCGGGACAGGGGCCTTTCACCCCTCCACTTT
CDR3aa: CASSPRDRGLSPLHF

j_gene: TRBJ2-5
d_gene: TRBD2
abundance: -
v_gene: TRBV5-6
CDR3nt: TGTGCCAGCAGCTTGGCCTCCGGGACTAGCGGGGGGTGGCGCGAGACCCAGTACTTC
CDR3aa: CASSLASGTSGGWRETQYF

j_gene: TRBJ1-5
d_gene: TRBD1
abundance: -
v_gene: TRBV5-1
CDR3nt: TGCGCCAGCAGCGAGGACAGGGATCAGCCCCAGCATTTT
CDR3aa: CASSEDRDQPQHF

j_gene: TRBJ2-3
d_gene: TRBD1
abundance: -
v_gene: TRBV11-2
CDR3nt: TGTGCCAGCAGCAATTGGACAGGTAGTGATACGCAGTATTTT
CDR3aa: CASSNWTGSDTQYF

j_gene: TRBJ1-3
d_gene: -
abundance: -
v_gene: TRBV6-1
CDR3nt: TGTGCCAGCAGTGACAGGGGAATTGGAAACACCATATATTTT
CDR3aa: CASSDRGIGNTIYF

j_gene: TRBJ1-1
d_gene: -
abundance: -
v_gene: TRBV10-3
CDR3nt: TGTGCCATCAGGGGAGGAGGTGGCCTATATGAAGCTTTCTTT
CDR3aa: CAIRGGGGLYEAFF

j_gene: TRBJ2-3
d_gene: -
abundance: -
v_gene: TRBV6-5
CDR3nt: TGTGCCAGCAGGCTACAGGGTTCAGATACGCAGTATTTT
CDR3aa: CASRLQGSDTQYF

j_gene: TRBJ1-3
d_gene: -
abundance: medium-sized
v_gene: TRBV7-9
CDR3nt: TGTGCCAGCAGCTTATTCGGAGGGGCGTCGGGGGGAAACACCATATATTTT
CDR3aa: CASSLFGGASGGNTIYF

j_gene: TRBJ1-2
d_gene: -
abundance: -
v_gene: TRBV19
CDR3nt: TGTGCCAGTAGTTCGAGGACAGCGAACTATGGCTACACCTTC
CDR3aa: CASSSRTANYGYTF